This is a list of T cell receptor beta chains from one sample in a study of blood T cell repertoires in COVID-19. The protocol was immunoSEQ multiplex PCR, while the TCRdb copy is restricted to in-frame clones and leaves out a portion. The sample contains hundreds of thousands of clones, approximately 80% of which appear only once. Sequencing was done on a sample of peripheral blood. The receptors stem from a woman in her forties or fifties with active or convalescent COVID-19. CDR3s include the opening cysteine and the closing phenylalanine or tryptophan. D genes are given only for firm matches. The size entry is marked missing in some rows and otherwise reads once, few, many or a size class.

>.|15|TRBV28|TRBJ1-5|.
TGTGCCAGCAGTTTACCAGGGGCGAGCAATCAGCCCCAGCATTTT
CASSLPGASNQPQHF
>once|13|TRBV6-5|TRBJ1-1|.
TGTGCCAGCAGTTACCTGGGGGGGACGGGAGCTTTCTTT
CASSYLGGTGAFF
>.|17|TRBV5-1|TRBJ2-1|TRBD2
TGCGCCAGCAGCTCCTCTAGCGGGAGGGCAGGGTACAATGAGCAGTTCTTC
CASSSSSGRAGYNEQFF
>.|14|TRBV28|TRBJ1-2|.
TGTGCCAGCAGTTCGGGTCCCGCTAACTATGGCTACACCTTC
CASSSGPANYGYTF
>.|14|TRBV7-2|TRBJ2-3|TRBD2
TGTGCCAGCAGCCCTACTAGCGGGAAGGATACGCAGTATTTT
CASSPTSGKDTQYF
>once|17|TRBV9|TRBJ2-1|TRBD2
TGTGCCAGCAGCGTAGGGTTGGCGGGAGGCTCGGGCAATGAGCAGTTCTTC
CASSVGLAGGSGNEQFF
>once|14|TRBV10-1|TRBJ2-3|TRBD1
TGCGCCAGCAGTTTACAGGGGTCCACAGATACGCAGTATTTT
CASSLQGSTDTQYF
>.|16|TRBV5-1|TRBJ2-1|TRBD2
TGCGCCAGCAGCTTGTCCGCTAGCGGGGGGTACAATGAGCAGTTCTTC
CASSLSASGGYNEQFF
>few|17|TRBV5-1|TRBJ2-7|TRBD1
TGCGCCAGCAGCTTGCTTCAGGGGACAGGGGGCTCCTACGAGCAGTACTTC
CASSLLQGTGGSYEQYF
>few|15|TRBV27|TRBJ1-2|TRBD1
TGTGCCAGCAGTTTATATGCCGGGACAGTCTATGGCTACACCTTC
CASSLYAGTVYGYTF
>.|15|TRBV28|TRBJ2-3|TRBD2
TGTGCCAGCAGTTTACCAAGCGGGAGGACAGATACGCAGTATTTT
CASSLPSGRTDTQYF
>.|17|TRBV19|TRBJ2-7|TRBD1
TGTGCCAGTAGTACAACGAGACCCGGGACAGGGGCCTACGAGCAGTACTTC
CASSTTRPGTGAYEQYF
>.|20|TRBV7-8|TRBJ2-1|TRBD2
TGTGCCAGCAGCCTGTTTAAAGGAGGACTAGCCCTGGGCTCCTACAATGAGCAGTTCTTC
CASSLFKGGLALGSYNEQFF
>once|14|TRBV2|TRBJ2-3|.
TGTGCCAGCAGTGAAGGGCAGGGAACAGATACGCAGTATTTT
CASSEGQGTDTQYF
>.|15|TRBV24-1|TRBJ2-7|TRBD2
TGTGCCACCAGTGATTTGCGGCTAGCGGGCTACGAGCAGTACTTC
CATSDLRLAGYEQYF
>.|13|TRBV5-1|TRBJ2-7|.
TGCGCCAGCAGCTTACGGGGAAACTACGAGCAGTACTTC
CASSLRGNYEQYF
>.|14|TRBV2|TRBJ2-6|.
TGTGCCAGCAGGGCGGGCTCTGGGGCCAACGTCCTGACTTTC
CASRAGSGANVLTF
>.|20|TRBV15|TRBJ2-1|TRBD2
TGTGCCACCAGCAGGTTCAGGGCCGGAGCGGGAGGGTTGTCAAACAATGAGCAGTTCTTC
CATSRFRAGAGGLSNNEQFF
>once|15|TRBV5-4|TRBJ2-7|TRBD2
TGTGCCAGCAGCCCGGGACTAGCGGGAGCATACGAGCAGTACTTC
CASSPGLAGAYEQYF
>.|16|TRBV5-4|TRBJ2-7|TRBD2
TGTGCCAGCAGCCCGGGACTAGCGGGTCAAACCTACGAGCAGTACTTC
CASSPGLAGQTYEQYF
>.|13|TRBV7-7|TRBJ2-1|.
TGTGCTAGCAGCTTAGGGCGGCAAAATGAGCAGTTCTTC
CASSLGRQNEQFF
>.|17|TRBV27|TRBJ2-2|.
TGTGCCAGCAGTTTGGGTTCGGAGAGGCGGGGCCATGGGGAGCTGTTTTTT
CASSLGSERRGHGELFF
>.|12|TRBV28|TRBJ2-2|.
TGTGCCTCCTTGGAGGTAGGCGGGGAGCTGTTTTTT
CASLEVGGELFF
>.|13|TRBV29-1|TRBJ1-4|TRBD1
TGCAGCGTAAAGACAGGGGAAAATGAAAAACTGTTTTTT
CSVKTGENEKLFF
>.|17|TRBV24-1|TRBJ1-1|TRBD1
TGTGCCACCAGTGATCCCACCAATGACAGGGTGGGGACTGAAGCTTTCTTT
CATSDPTNDRVGTEAFF
>many|12|TRBV10-3|TRBJ1-2|.
TGTGCCATCAGTGGAGGGAACTATGGCTACACCTTC
CAISGGNYGYTF
>.|15|TRBV6-6|TRBJ1-5|TRBD1
TGTGCCAGCACCGCGACAGGGGGCAACAATCAGCCCCAGCATTTT
CASTATGGNNQPQHF
>.|14|TRBV5-6|TRBJ1-4|.
TGTGCCAGCAGCTTGGGACAGAATAATGAAAAACTGTTTTTT
CASSLGQNNEKLFF
>.|13|TRBV24-1|TRBJ1-2|.
TGTGCCACCAGTGTACAGAACTTCTATGGCTACACCTTC
CATSVQNFYGYTF
>.|15|TRBV7-2|TRBJ2-3|.
TGTGCCAGCAGCACCTTAGCGGCCCTCACAGATACGCAGTATTTT
CASSTLAALTDTQYF
>few|16|TRBV23-1|TRBJ2-7|.
TGCGCCAGCAGTCCAAGACACCCCAGGTGGGGCATCGAGCAGTACTTC
CASSPRHPRWGIEQYF
>.|16|TRBV3-1/TRBV3-2|TRBJ2-6|.
TGTGCCAGCAGCCAAGATCGGACAGCTGGGGCCAACGTCCTGACTTTC
CASSQDRTAGANVLTF
>.|15|TRBV6-2/TRBV6-3|TRBJ2-7|TRBD2
TGTGCCAGCAGTCTACTAGCGGGAGGATTCTCCGAGCAGTACTTC
CASSLLAGGFSEQYF
>.|15|TRBV5-1|TRBJ1-5|TRBD1
TGCGCCAGCAGCTTGGTCCCAGGGGGCTATCAGCCCCAGCATTTT
CASSLVPGGYQPQHF
>.|14|TRBV24-1|TRBJ2-5|TRBD1
TGTGCCACCAGTGATCCGGGACAGGGGGGGACCCAGTACTTC
CATSDPGQGGTQYF
>.|10|TRBV23-1|TRBJ1-1|.
TGCGCCAGCTGTCGGGAGGAAGCTTTCTTT
CASCREEAFF
>few|15|TRBV2|TRBJ2-3|TRBD1
TGTGCCAGCAGCAACGGACAGGGTAGCACAGATACGCAGTATTTT
CASSNGQGSTDTQYF
>.|16|TRBV11-2|TRBJ1-2|TRBD1
TGTGCCAGCAGCTTAGATGCGGGGACAGGGTCGTATGGCTACACCTTC
CASSLDAGTGSYGYTF
>.|16|TRBV24-1|TRBJ1-5|.
TGTGCCACCAGTGAGCATCACGGGAGGGGGAATCAGCCCCAGCATTTT
CATSEHHGRGNQPQHF
>.|14|TRBV28|TRBJ1-5|.
TGTGCCAGCAGTTGGGGACTGGGTAGTCAGCCCCAGCATTTT
CASSWGLGSQPQHF
>.|11|TRBV5-6|TRBJ1-2|.
TGTGCCAGCTCTCGGGGGGATGGCTACACCTTC
CASSRGDGYTF
>.|15|TRBV28|TRBJ1-2|TRBD1
TGTGCCAGCAGGGGGACAGGGGGCGGTTTGTATGGCTACACCTTC
CASRGTGGGLYGYTF
>.|16|TRBV4-2|TRBJ2-3|.
TGTGCCAGCAGCCGGCTGACTAGTTGGTCCCCAGATACGCAGTATTTT
CASSRLTSWSPDTQYF
>few|14|TRBV7-2|TRBJ2-7|.
TGTGCCAGCAGCTTAGGACCCTCAGGGTACGAGCAGTACTTC
CASSLGPSGYEQYF
>.|14|TRBV28|TRBJ2-3|.
TGTGCCAGCAGTACCACTCTAGGCGCAGATACGCAGTATTTT
CASSTTLGADTQYF
>once|13|TRBV2|TRBJ1-2|TRBD1
TGTGCCAGCAGGGGGACAGGGTTCGAGAGCTACACCTTC
CASRGTGFESYTF
>.|16|TRBV19|TRBJ1-2|TRBD1
TGTGCCAGTAGTAACATTCCGGGACAGGGGAACTATGGCTACACCTTC
CASSNIPGQGNYGYTF
>.|16|TRBV7-8|TRBJ1-2|TRBD1
TGTGCCAGCAGCCAGATAAGACAGGGGGCCGGTCGTGGCTACACCTTC
CASSQIRQGAGRGYTF